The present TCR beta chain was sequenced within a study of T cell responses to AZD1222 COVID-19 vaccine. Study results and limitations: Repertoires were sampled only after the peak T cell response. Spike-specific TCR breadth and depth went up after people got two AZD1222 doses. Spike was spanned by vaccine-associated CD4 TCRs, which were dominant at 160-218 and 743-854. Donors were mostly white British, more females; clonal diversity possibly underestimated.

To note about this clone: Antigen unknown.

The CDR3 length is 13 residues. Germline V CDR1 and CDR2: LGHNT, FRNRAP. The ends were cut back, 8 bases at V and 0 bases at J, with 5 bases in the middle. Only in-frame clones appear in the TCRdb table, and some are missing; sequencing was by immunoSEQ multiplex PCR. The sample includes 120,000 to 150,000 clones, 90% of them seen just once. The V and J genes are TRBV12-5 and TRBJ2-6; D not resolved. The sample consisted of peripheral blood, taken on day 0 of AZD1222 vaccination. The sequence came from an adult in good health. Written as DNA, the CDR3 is TGTGCTAGTTTAAACTCTGGGGCCAACGTCCTGACTTTC. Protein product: CASLNSGANVLTF.